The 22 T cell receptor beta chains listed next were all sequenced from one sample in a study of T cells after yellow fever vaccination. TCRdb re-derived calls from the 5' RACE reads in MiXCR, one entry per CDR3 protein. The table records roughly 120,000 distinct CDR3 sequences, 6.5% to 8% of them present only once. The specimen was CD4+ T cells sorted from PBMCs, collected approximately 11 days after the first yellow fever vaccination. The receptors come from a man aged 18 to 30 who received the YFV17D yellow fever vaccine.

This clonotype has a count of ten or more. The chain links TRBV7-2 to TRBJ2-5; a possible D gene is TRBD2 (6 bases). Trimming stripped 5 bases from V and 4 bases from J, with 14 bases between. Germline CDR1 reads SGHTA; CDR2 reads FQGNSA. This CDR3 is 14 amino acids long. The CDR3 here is CASSPGLHGETQYF. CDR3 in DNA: TGTGCCAGCAGCCCGGGACTCCATGGAGAGACCCAGTACTTC.

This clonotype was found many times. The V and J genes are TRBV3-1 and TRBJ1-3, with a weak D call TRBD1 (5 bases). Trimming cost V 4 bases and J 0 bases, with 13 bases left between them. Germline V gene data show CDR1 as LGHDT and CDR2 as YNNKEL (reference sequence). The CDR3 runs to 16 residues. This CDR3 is CASSLPPGSSGNTIYF. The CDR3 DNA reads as TGTGCCAGCAGCCTACCCCCAGGGTCCTCTGGAAACACCATATATTTT.

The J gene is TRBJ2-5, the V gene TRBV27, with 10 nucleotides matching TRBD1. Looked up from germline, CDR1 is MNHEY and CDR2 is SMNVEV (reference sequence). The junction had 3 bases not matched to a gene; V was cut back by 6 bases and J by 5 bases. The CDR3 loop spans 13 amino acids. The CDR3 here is CASRGQGVETQYF. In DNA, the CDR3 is TGTGCCAGCAGAGGACAGGGGGTGGAGACCCAGTACTTC.

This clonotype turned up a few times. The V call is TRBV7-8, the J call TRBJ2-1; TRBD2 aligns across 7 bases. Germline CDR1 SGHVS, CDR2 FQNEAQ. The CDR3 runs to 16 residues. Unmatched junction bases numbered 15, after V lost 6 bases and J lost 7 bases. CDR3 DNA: TGTGCCAGCAGGATACCGGCTGGGGAGGGGATAAATGAGCAGTTCTTC. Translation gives CASRIPAGEGINEQFF.

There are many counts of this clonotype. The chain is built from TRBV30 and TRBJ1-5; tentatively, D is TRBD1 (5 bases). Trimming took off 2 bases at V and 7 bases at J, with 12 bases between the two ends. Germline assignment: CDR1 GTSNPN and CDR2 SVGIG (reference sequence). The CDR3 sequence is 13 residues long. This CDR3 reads CAWSKSGRQPQHF. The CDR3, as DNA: TGTGCCTGGAGTAAGTCAGGGAGGCAGCCCCAGCATTTT.

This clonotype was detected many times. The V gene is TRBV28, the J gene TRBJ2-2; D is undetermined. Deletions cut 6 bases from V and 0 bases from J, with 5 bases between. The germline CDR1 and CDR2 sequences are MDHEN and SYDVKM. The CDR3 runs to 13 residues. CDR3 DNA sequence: TGTGCCAGCAGGACATCGAACACCGGGGAGCTGTTTTTT. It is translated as CASRTSNTGELFF.

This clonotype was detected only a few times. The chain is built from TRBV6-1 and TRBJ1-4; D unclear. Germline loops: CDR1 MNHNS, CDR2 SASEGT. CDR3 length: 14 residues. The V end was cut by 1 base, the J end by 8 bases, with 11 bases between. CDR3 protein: CASSEGIGREKLFF. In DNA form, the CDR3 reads TGTGCCAGCAGTGAAGGTATCGGGAGGGAAAAACTGTTTTTT.

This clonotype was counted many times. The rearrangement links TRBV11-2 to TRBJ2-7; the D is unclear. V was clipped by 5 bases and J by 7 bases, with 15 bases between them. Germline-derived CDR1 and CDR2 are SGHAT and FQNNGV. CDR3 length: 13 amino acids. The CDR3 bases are TGTGCCAGCAGCGAAGGGTGGGTCAGAGAGCAGTACTTC. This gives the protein CASSEGWVREQYF.

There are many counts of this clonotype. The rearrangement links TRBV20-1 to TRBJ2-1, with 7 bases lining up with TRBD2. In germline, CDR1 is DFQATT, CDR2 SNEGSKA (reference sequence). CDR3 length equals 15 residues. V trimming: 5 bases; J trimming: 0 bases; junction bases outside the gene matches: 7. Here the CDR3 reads CSAFSGTTSYNEQFF. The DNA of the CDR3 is TGCAGTGCTTTCTCCGGGACTACCTCCTACAATGAGCAGTTCTTC.

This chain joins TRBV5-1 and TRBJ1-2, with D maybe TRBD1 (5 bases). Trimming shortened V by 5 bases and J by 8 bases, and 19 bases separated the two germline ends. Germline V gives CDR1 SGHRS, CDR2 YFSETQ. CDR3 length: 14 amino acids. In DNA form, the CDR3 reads TGCGCCAGCAGAACGGGGCAGAATCCCACCGGCTACACCTTC. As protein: CASRTGQNPTGYTF.

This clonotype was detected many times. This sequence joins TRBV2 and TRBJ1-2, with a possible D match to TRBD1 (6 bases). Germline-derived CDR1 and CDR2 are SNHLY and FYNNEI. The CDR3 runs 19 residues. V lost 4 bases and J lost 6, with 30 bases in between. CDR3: CASSGEWFKTKGERHGYTF. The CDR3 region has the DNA TGTGCCAGCAGTGGGGAGTGGTTCAAAACCAAGGGGGAGCGCCATGGCTACACCTTC.

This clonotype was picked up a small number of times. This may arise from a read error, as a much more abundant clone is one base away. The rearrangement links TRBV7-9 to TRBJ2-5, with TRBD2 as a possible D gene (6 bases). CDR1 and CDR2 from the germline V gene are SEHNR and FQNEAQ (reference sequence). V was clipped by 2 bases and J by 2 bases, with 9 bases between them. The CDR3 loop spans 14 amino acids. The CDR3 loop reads CASSLPGVQETQYF. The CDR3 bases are TGTGCCAGCAGCTTACCGGGGGTTCAAGAGACCCAGTACTTC.

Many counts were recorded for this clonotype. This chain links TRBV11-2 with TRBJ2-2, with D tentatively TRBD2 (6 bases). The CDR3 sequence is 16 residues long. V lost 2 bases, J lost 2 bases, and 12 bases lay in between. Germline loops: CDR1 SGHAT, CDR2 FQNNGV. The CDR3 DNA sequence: TGTGCCAGCAGCTTATATGGGGGGAAAAACACCGGGGAGCTGTTTTTT. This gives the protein CASSLYGGKNTGELFF.

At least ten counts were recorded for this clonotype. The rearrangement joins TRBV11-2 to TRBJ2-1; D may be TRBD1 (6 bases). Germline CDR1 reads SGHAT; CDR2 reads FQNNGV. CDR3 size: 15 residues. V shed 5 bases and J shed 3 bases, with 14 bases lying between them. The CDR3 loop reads CASSPRTEYYNEQFF. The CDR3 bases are TGTGCCAGCAGCCCCCGGACAGAATACTACAATGAGCAGTTCTTC.

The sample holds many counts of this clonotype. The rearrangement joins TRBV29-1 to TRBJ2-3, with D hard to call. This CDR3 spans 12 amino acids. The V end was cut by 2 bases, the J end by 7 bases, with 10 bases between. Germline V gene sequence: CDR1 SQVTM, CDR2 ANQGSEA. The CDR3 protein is CSVETIANTQYF. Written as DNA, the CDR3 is TGCAGCGTTGAAACGATAGCCAATACGCAGTATTTT.

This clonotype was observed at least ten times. The DNA for the CDR3 is TGTGCCACCAGTGACCCTCGGGGCGCGGGAAACACCATATATTTT. This codes for CATSDPRGAGNTIYF. This chain joins TRBV24-1 and TRBJ1-3; a possible D gene is TRBD1 (5 bases). V was pared by 4 bases and J by 4 bases, with 13 bases between. This CDR3 has 15 amino acids. Per the germline V gene, CDR1 is KGHDR and CDR2 is SFDVKD.

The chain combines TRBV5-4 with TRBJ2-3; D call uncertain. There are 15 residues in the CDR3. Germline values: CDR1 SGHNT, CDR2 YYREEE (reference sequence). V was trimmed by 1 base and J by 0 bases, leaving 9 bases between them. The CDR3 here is CASSLFSLSTDTQYF. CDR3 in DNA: TGTGCCAGCAGCTTGTTTAGCCTTAGCACAGATACGCAGTATTTT.

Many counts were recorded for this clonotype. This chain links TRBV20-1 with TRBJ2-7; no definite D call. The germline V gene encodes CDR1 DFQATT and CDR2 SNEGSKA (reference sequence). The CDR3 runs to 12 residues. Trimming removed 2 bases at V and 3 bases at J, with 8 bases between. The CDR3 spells CSARQANYEQYF. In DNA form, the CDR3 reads TGCAGTGCTAGACAGGCCAACTACGAGCAGTACTTC.

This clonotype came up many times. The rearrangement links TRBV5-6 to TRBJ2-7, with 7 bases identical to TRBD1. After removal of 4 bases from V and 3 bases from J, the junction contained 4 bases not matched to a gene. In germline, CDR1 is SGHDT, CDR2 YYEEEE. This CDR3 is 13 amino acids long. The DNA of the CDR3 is TGTGCCAGCAGCCCAGGGGGTTACTACGAGCAGTACGTC. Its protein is CASSPGGYYEQYV.

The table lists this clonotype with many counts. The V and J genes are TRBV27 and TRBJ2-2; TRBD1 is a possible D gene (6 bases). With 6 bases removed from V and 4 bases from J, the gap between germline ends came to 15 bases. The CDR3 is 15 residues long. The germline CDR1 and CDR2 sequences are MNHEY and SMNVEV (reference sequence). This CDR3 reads CASRQGLVGTGELFF. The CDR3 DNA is TGTGCCAGCAGACAGGGCTTGGTGGGCACCGGGGAGCTGTTTTTT.

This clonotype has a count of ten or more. The CDR3 nucleotides are TGTGCCAGCTCACCGCAGGCCGGGAGGAACACTGAAGCTTTCTTT. Its protein product is CASSPQAGRNTEAFF. The V call is TRBV18, the J call TRBJ1-1, with unresolved D. Deletions cut 3 bases from V and 1 base from J, with 12 bases between. CDR3 length: 15 amino acids. CDR1 KGHSH and CDR2 LQKENI come from the germline V gene.

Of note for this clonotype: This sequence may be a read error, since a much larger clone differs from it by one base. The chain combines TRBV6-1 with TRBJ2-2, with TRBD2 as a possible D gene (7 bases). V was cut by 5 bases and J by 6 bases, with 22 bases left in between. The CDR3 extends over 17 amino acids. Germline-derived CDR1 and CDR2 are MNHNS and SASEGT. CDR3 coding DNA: TGTGCCAGCAGTCTGGCCTTGGGGGGGGCTTGGTCCGGGGAGCTGTTTTTT. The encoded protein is CASSLALGGAWSGELFF.